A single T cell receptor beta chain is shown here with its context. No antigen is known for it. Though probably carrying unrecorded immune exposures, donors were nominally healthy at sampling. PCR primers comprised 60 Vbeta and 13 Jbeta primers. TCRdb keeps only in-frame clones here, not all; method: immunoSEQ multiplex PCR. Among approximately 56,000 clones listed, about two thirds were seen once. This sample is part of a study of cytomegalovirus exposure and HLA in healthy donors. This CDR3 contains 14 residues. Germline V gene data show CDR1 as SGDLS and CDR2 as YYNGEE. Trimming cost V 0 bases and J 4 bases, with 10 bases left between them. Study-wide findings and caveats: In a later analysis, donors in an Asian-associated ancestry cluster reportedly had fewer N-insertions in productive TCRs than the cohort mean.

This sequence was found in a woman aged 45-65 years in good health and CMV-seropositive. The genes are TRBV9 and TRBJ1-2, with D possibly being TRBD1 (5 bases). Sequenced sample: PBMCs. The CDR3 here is CASSVGEGVYGYTF. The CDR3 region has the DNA TGTGCCAGCAGCGTAGGGGAAGGGGTCTATGGCTACACCTTC.